These T cell receptor beta chains were read from a single sample in a study of blood T cell repertoires in COVID-19. The data were produced by immunoSEQ multiplex PCR, yet TCRdb's version contains in-frame clones alone and is incomplete. Among 95,000 to 150,000 clones listed, roughly 90% were seen once. The source material was peripheral blood. The origin of the receptors is a man aged 35-49 years with acute or convalescent COVID-19. Both conserved end residues are part of each CDR3. The order of the fields is CDR3 length, D gene, clone size, J gene, V gene, CDR3 protein, CDR3 DNA. D genes are given only for firm matches. Only some rows state a clone size, as once, few, many or a class for expanded clones.

14	NA	NA	TRBJ1-4	TRBV7-9	CASSQGYGDEKLFF	TGTGCCAGCAGCCAGGGATATGGGGATGAAAAACTGTTTTTT
20	TRBD1	NA	TRBJ1-1	TRBV5-5	CASSTGTGGGRRALNTEAFF	TGTGCCAGCAGCACCGGGACAGGGGGCGGAAGAAGGGCATTGAACACTGAAGCTTTCTTT
15	TRBD2	NA	TRBJ2-1	TRBV11-3	CASSLASGGYNEQFF	TGTGCCAGCAGCTTGGCTAGCGGGGGGTACAATGAGCAGTTCTTC
15	NA	NA	TRBJ2-5	TRBV7-3	CASSLGWGESETQYF	TGTGCCAGCAGCTTAGGGTGGGGGGAATCGGAGACCCAGTACTTC
22	TRBD2	NA	TRBJ2-3	TRBV15	CATSRANPGRLAGVFGTDTQYF	TGTGCCACCAGCAGAGCCAACCCCGGGAGACTAGCGGGAGTATTCGGCACAGATACGCAGTATTTT
18	NA	once	TRBJ1-2	TRBV18	CASSPLRGNSAPYYGYTF	TGTGCCAGCTCACCACTCAGGGGAAACTCGGCCCCATACTATGGCTACACCTTC
13	TRBD1	NA	TRBJ2-1	TRBV29-1	CSARQGVWDEQFF	TGCAGCGCCCGACAGGGGGTTTGGGATGAGCAGTTCTTC
15	NA	NA	TRBJ2-7	TRBV7-9	CASRESGGQGNEQYF	TGTGCCAGCAGGGAGTCTGGGGGTCAGGGGAACGAGCAGTACTTC
15	NA	NA	TRBJ2-2	TRBV19	CASNPPPGNTGELFF	TGTGCCAGTAACCCGCCCCCAGGGAACACCGGGGAGCTGTTTTTT
12	TRBD2	NA	TRBJ2-5	TRBV29-1	CSVGASGETQYF	TGCAGCGTTGGGGCTAGCGGAGAGACCCAGTACTTC
14	NA	many	TRBJ1-1	TRBV6-4	CASSDSSRGTEAFF	TGTGCCAGCAGTGACTCGAGCAGGGGCACTGAAGCTTTCTTT
12	NA	NA	TRBJ2-7	TRBV6-5	CASTQSRYEQYF	TGTGCCAGCACCCAATCGAGGTACGAGCAGTACTTC
12	NA	once	TRBJ2-7	TRBV5-1	CASSLEGVEQYF	TGCGCCAGCAGCTTGGAAGGGGTCGAGCAGTACTTC
13	NA	NA	TRBJ2-7	TRBV12-3/TRBV12-4	CASSLLFSYEQYF	TGTGCCAGCAGTTTACTCTTCTCCTACGAGCAGTACTTC
16	TRBD2	once	TRBJ2-5	TRBV9	CASSDPTSDTPRTQYF	TGTGCCAGCAGCGACCCGACTAGCGACACGCCTCGGACCCAGTACTTC
16	NA	NA	TRBJ1-3	TRBV12-5	CASGLVGISSGNTIYF	TGTGCTAGTGGTTTGGTCGGGATCTCCTCTGGAAACACCATATATTTT
16	NA	NA	TRBJ1-1	TRBV3-1/TRBV3-2	CASSQGGGTSRTEAFF	TGTGCCAGCAGCCAAGGGGGGGGGACGTCGAGGACTGAAGCTTTCTTT
15	TRBD2	NA	TRBJ2-1	TRBV19	CASSIVSGSGNEQFF	TGTGCCAGTAGTATAGTAAGCGGGAGTGGCAATGAGCAGTTCTTC
17	TRBD2	NA	TRBJ2-1	TRBV5-8	CASSPMTSGGPYNEQFF	TGTGCCAGCAGCCCGATGACTAGCGGGGGCCCGTACAATGAGCAGTTCTTC
15	NA	many	TRBJ2-1	TRBV5-1	CASRPGVLFSDEQFF	TGCGCCAGCAGGCCAGGGGTACTATTTTCCGATGAGCAGTTCTTC
15	NA	NA	TRBJ2-1	TRBV24-1	CATSDFTGSYNEQFF	TGTGCCACCAGTGATTTTACGGGATCATACAATGAGCAGTTCTTC
13	TRBD1	once	TRBJ1-1	TRBV30	CAWGGTGVTEAFF	TGTGCCTGGGGGGGGACAGGGGTCACTGAAGCTTTCTTT
15	NA	NA	TRBJ1-3	TRBV25-1	CASSETEGGGNTIYF	TGTGCCAGCAGTGAAACCGAGGGGGGGGGAAACACCATATATTTT
15	TRBD1	NA	TRBJ2-3	TRBV13	CASSLGDRATDTQYF	TGTGCCAGCAGCTTAGGGGACAGGGCAACAGATACGCAGTATTTT
17	TRBD2	once	TRBJ2-1	TRBV5-8	CASSLKTGTSILNEQFF	TGTGCCAGCAGCCTCAAGACCGGGACTAGCATCCTCAATGAGCAGTTCTTC
13	NA	once	TRBJ1-1	TRBV6-4	CASSALLNTEAFF	TGTGCCAGCAGTGCCCTTCTGAACACTGAAGCTTTCTTT
14	NA	NA	TRBJ2-7	TRBV7-8	CASSISGNTYEQYF	TGTGCCAGCAGCATAAGCGGAAATACCTACGAGCAGTACTTC
17	TRBD2	NA	TRBJ2-3	TRBV7-6	CASSPRLAGEITDTQYF	TGTGCCAGCAGCCCCCGACTAGCGGGAGAGATCACAGATACGCAGTATTTT
14	TRBD1	NA	TRBJ1-4	TRBV14	CASSLRTGGEKLFF	TGTGCCAGCAGCCTGCGGACAGGGGGTGAAAAACTGTTTTTT
14	TRBD2	NA	TRBJ2-1	TRBV24-1	CATSGAGGPNEQFF	TGTGCCACCAGTGGGGCGGGAGGGCCAAATGAGCAGTTCTTC
14	TRBD1	once	TRBJ1-2	TRBV3-1/TRBV3-2	CASSPRRGREGYTF	TGTGCCAGCAGCCCCCGCAGGGGGCGGGAGGGCTACACCTTC
14	TRBD1	few	TRBJ1-1	TRBV19	CASRGKDRDTEAFF	TGTGCCAGTAGAGGGAAGGACAGGGACACTGAAGCTTTCTTT
17	TRBD1	NA	TRBJ1-4	TRBV4-1	CASSQGATGGKSEKLFF	TGCGCCAGCAGCCAAGGGGCAACAGGGGGCAAGAGTGAAAAACTGTTTTTT
14	TRBD2	NA	TRBJ2-2	TRBV28	CASRSGGTTGELFF	TGTGCCAGCAGAAGCGGGGGGACCACCGGGGAGCTGTTTTTT
17	TRBD2	NA	TRBJ2-3	TRBV6-4	CASSASPTSGSTDTQYF	TGTGCCAGCAGTGCCAGCCCGACTAGCGGTAGCACAGATACGCAGTATTTT
16	NA	NA	TRBJ1-6	TRBV5-5	CASSLRPSSYNSPLHF	TGTGCCAGCAGCTTGCGCCCTAGCTCCTATAATTCACCCCTCCACTTT
12	NA	NA	TRBJ2-7	TRBV6-1	CASSEAPGAAYF	TGTGCCAGCAGTGAAGCCCCAGGGGCTGCGTACTTC
21	TRBD2	NA	TRBJ2-2	TRBV2	CASSEARGLAGVGANTGELFF	TGTGCCAGCAGTGAAGCGCGGGGACTAGCGGGAGTCGGGGCGAACACCGGGGAGCTGTTTTTT
18	NA	NA	TRBJ2-1	TRBV4-1	CASSQEWAGVSRYNEQFF	TGCGCCAGCAGCCAAGAGTGGGCAGGGGTGTCCCGTTACAATGAGCAGTTCTTC
14	NA	NA	TRBJ1-4	TRBV19	CASSITENNEKLFF	TGTGCCAGTAGTATAACAGAAAATAATGAAAAACTGTTTTTT
17	NA	once	TRBJ2-1	TRBV9	CASSVSARQGIWHEQFF	TGTGCCAGCAGCGTATCTGCCCGGCAGGGAATCTGGCATGAGCAGTTCTTC
17	TRBD1	few	TRBJ2-5	TRBV10-1	CASSENRGREGQETQYF	TGCGCCAGCAGTGAAAACAGGGGGCGCGAAGGCCAAGAGACCCAGTACTTC
14	NA	NA	TRBJ1-1	TRBV5-1	CASSLIRGNTEAFF	TGCGCCAGCAGCTTGATTAGGGGGAATACTGAAGCTTTCTTT
14	TRBD1	NA	TRBJ1-6	TRBV18	CASSGDRNNSPLHF	TGTGCCAGCTCAGGGGACAGAAATAATTCACCCCTCCACTTT
15	TRBD2	NA	TRBJ2-7	TRBV30	CAWKGVSGRSSEQYF	TGTGCCTGGAAGGGGGTTAGCGGGAGGTCCAGCGAGCAGTACTTC
13	NA	NA	TRBJ2-2	TRBV5-6	CASSFGYTGELFF	TGTGCCAGCAGCTTCGGTTACACCGGGGAGCTGTTTTTT
15	TRBD2	once	TRBJ2-5	TRBV11-2	CASSLWTSVQETQYF	TGTGCCAGCAGCTTGTGGACTAGCGTTCAAGAGACCCAGTACTTC
15	TRBD2	NA	TRBJ2-1	TRBV3-1/TRBV3-2	CASSHSTSGKGGQFF	TGTGCCAGCAGCCATTCGACTAGCGGGAAGGGGGGGCAGTTCTTC
13	NA	NA	TRBJ2-3	TRBV6-5	CASSYSGEALQYF	TGTGCCAGCAGTTACTCAGGGGAAGCTTTGCAGTATTTT
18	NA	NA	TRBJ1-1	TRBV5-4	CASSPEVAFRSDHTEAFF	TGTGCCAGCAGCCCGGAGGTCGCCTTTAGGTCGGACCACACTGAAGCTTTCTTT
16	TRBD2	once	TRBJ2-3	TRBV7-2	CASSLRLAENTDTQYF	TGTGCCAGCAGCTTAAGACTAGCGGAAAACACAGATACGCAGTATTTT
15	TRBD1	once	TRBJ1-6	TRBV2	CASSDDRVLNSPLHF	TGTGCCAGCAGTGACGACAGGGTTTTAAATTCACCCCTCCACTTT
17	NA	NA	TRBJ2-3	TRBV5-4	CASSLVTGARSTDTQYF	TGTGCCAGCAGCTTGGTTACGGGAGCGAGAAGCACAGATACGCAGTATTTT
12	NA	NA	TRBJ2-7	TRBV12-3/TRBV12-4	CASSLQTYEQYF	TGTGCCAGCAGTTTACAGACCTACGAGCAGTACTTC
17	TRBD1	NA	TRBJ2-2	TRBV7-9	CASSLWTGGIGTGELFF	TGTGCCAGCAGCTTATGGACAGGGGGAATAGGCACCGGGGAGCTGTTTTTT